What follows are 25 T cell receptor beta chains derived from one specimen sequenced in a study of blood T cell repertoires in COVID-19. Sequenced by immunoSEQ multiplex PCR; TCRdb stores in-frame clones only, minus some. Among 150,000 to 160,000 clones, approximately 92% were seen once, and the ten largest hold around 16%. The sample taken for sequencing was peripheral blood. All receptors come from a woman in her thirties or forties with acute or convalescent COVID-19.

This clone has just one count. The rearrangement uses TRBV2 and TRBJ1-4, with a possible D match to TRBD1 (6 bases). The V gene's germline CDR1 is SNHLY and CDR2 FYNNEI. Between the trimmed V and J ends, which lost 1 base and 7 bases, there was a span of 13 bases. The CDR3 totals 15 residues. Written as DNA, the CDR3 is TGTGCCAGCAGTGAAGATTTCGCAGGGGTTGAAAAACTGTTTTTT. It translates to CASSEDFAGVEKLFF.

The rearrangement links TRBV28 to TRBJ1-2; 9 nucleotides align to TRBD1. Trimming at V came to 7 bases and at J to 8 bases, leaving 8 bases not matched to a gene. Germline CDR1 is MDHEN and CDR2 is SYDVKM. The CDR3 contains 13 residues. CDR3 loop: CASMYTGGFGYTF. The CDR3 bases are TGTGCCAGCATGTATACAGGGGGCTTCGGCTACACCTTC.

V and J are TRBV4-2 and TRBJ1-5; D is uncertain. Germline-derived CDR1 and CDR2 are LGHNA and YNFKEQ. This CDR3 region has 14 residues. V shed 0 bases and J shed 8 bases, with 11 bases lying between them. The CDR3 nucleotides read TGTGCCAGCAGCCAAGATCTCCCGGCGGAGCCCCAGCATTTT. It codes for CASSQDLPAEPQHF.

The chain couples TRBV3-1 (or the pseudogene TRBV3-2) to TRBJ2-3, with 8 bases identical to TRBD2. Trimming took 1 base from V and 4 from J; bases not matched to a gene: 7. Germline V CDR1 and CDR2: LGHDT, YNNKEL (reference sequence). The CDR3 contains 16 residues. The CDR3 region is CASSQGLPGGPDTQYF. CDR3 nucleotides: TGTGCCAGCAGCCAAGGACTTCCGGGAGGGCCAGATACGCAGTATTTT.

The gene calls are TRBV6-5 and TRBJ1-2; D not resolved. The CDR3 is made up of 14 amino acids. Between the trimmed V and J ends, which lost 5 bases and 3 bases, there was a span of 13 bases. In germline, CDR1 is MNHEY, CDR2 SVGAGI. The CDR3 nucleotides read TGTGCCAGCAGTCGCCAGGCGTCTGACTATGGCTACACCTTC. Residues: CASSRQASDYGYTF.

The chain carries TRBV15 and TRBJ1-6; 7 nucleotides match TRBD1. Per germline, CDR1 LNHNV and CDR2 YYDKDF (reference sequence). This CDR3 comprises 18 residues. J gave up 7 bases and V 0 bases, and 12 bases lay outside the gene matches. This CDR3 is CATSRERGVSGGNSPLHF. CDR3 DNA sequence: TGTGCCACCAGCAGAGAGAGGGGAGTATCAGGGGGAAATTCACCCCTCCACTTT. Full variable domain (rest looked up from reference TRBV15 and TRBJ1-6): DAMVIQNPRYQVTQFGKPVTLSCSQTLNHNVMYWYQQKSSQAPKLLFHYYDKDFNNEADTPDNFQSRRPNTSFCFLDIRSPGLGDTAMYLCATSRERGVSGGNSPLHFGNGTRLTVT.

This chain uses TRBV9 with TRBJ2-3; the match to TRBD2 covers 8 bases. V lost 6 bases to trimming and J lost 3 bases; unmatched junction nucleotides: 6. Germline V lookup: CDR1 SGDLS, CDR2 YYNGEE. There are 14 residues in the CDR3. The CDR3 spells CASTTGRDTDTQYF. The CDR3 DNA reads TGTGCCAGCACTACCGGGAGGGATACAGATACGCAGTATTTT. Complete variable domain (other parts from reference TRBV9 and TRBJ2-3): DSGVTQTPKHLITATGQRVTLRCSPRSGDLSVYWYQQSLDQGLQFLIQYYNGEERAKGNILERFSAQQFPDLHSELNLSSLELGDSALYFCASTTGRDTDTQYFGPGTRLTVL.

Concerning this clone: An end of the junction does not agree with germline; a read error may underlie this. The chain recombines TRBV29-1 with TRBJ1-1; TRBD1 matches 7 bases. The CDR3 consists of 12 residues. Germline V gives CDR1 SQVTM, CDR2 ANQGSEA. Written as DNA, the CDR3 is TGCAGCGTCGAAGACAGGGCTACTGAAGCTTTCTTT. Amino acids: CSVEDRATEAFF.

The rearrangement links TRBV19 to TRBJ1-6; possibly TRBD1 for D (5 bases). The CDR3 contains 13 residues. The ends were cut back, 7 bases at V and 7 bases at J, with 11 bases in the middle. Germline CDR1 LNHDA, CDR2 SQIVND (reference sequence). The CDR3, as DNA: TGTGCCAGTACCAGGGATGGGAATTCACCCCTCCACTTT. It encodes CASTRDGNSPLHF. Together with reference TRBV19 and TRBJ1-6, the CDR3 gives the full variable domain: DGGITQSPKYLFRKEGQNVTLSCEQNLNHDAMYWYRQDPGQGLRLIYYSQIVNDFQKGDIAEGYSVSREKKESFPLTVTSAQKNPTAFYLCASTRDGNSPLHFGNGTRLTVT.

In this sample, this clone turned up once. For the CDR3, the DNA is TGTGCCAGCAGTGTGGTCAGGTATCCCGGGGAGCTGTTTTTT. Amino acid sequence: CASSVVRYPGELFF. This chain links TRBV2 with TRBJ2-2; D not resolved. V lost 4 bases to trimming and J lost 6 bases, with 12 bases between them. Germline assignment: CDR1 SNHLY and CDR2 FYNNEI. This CDR3 has 14 amino acids.

The V call is TRBV15, the J call TRBJ2-5; unclear D gene. With 1 base removed from V and 3 bases from J, the gap between germline ends came to 12 bases. Looked up from germline, CDR1 is LNHNV and CDR2 is YYDKDF (reference sequence). This CDR3 is built from 15 residues. The CDR3 region is CATSRGLGSEETQYF. CDR3 DNA: TGTGCCACCAGCAGAGGACTCGGCAGCGAAGAGACCCAGTACTTC. The complete variable domain, with remaining parts taken from reference TRBV15 and TRBJ2-5, reads DAMVIQNPRYQVTQFGKPVTLSCSQTLNHNVMYWYQQKSSQAPKLLFHYYDKDFNNEADTPDNFQSRRPNTSFCFLDIRSPGLGDTAMYLCATSRGLGSEETQYFGPGTRLLVL.

The rearrangement joins TRBV15 to TRBJ2-5; 9 bases are a match to TRBD1. CDR1 is LNHNV and CDR2 is YYDKDF in the germline V gene (reference sequence). V trimming: 4 bases; J trimming: 5 bases; junction bases outside the gene matches: 11. This CDR3 has 16 residues. CDR3 in amino acids: CATSTAIGQGSETQYF. DNA of the CDR3: TGTGCCACCAGCACGGCCATCGGACAGGGGTCGGAGACCCAGTACTTC.

This clone was seen a single time. V gene TRBV28 combines with J gene TRBJ1-5; D is uncertain. This CDR3 contains 15 residues. Germline V gives CDR1 MDHEN, CDR2 SYDVKM. V was clipped by 1 base and J by 1 base, with 8 bases between them. Here the CDR3 DNA reads TGTGCCAGCAGTTTATCCGGGAACAGCAATCAGCCCCAGCATTTT. Protein product: CASSLSGNSNQPQHF.

The chain joins TRBV11-2 to TRBJ1-6; perhaps TRBD1 as D (6 bases). This CDR3 contains 14 residues. V was shortened by 5 bases and J by 10 bases, with 15 bases between the two germline ends. The germline V gene encodes CDR1 SGHAT and CDR2 FQNNGV. The CDR3 here is CASSVTGRGSPLHF. DNA of the CDR3: TGTGCCAGCAGCGTGACAGGAAGAGGCTCACCCCTCCACTTT. Full variable domain (outside the CDR3, taken from reference TRBV11-2 and TRBJ1-6): EAGVAQSPRYKIIEKRQSVAFWCNPISGHATLYWYQQILGQGPKLLIQFQNNGVVDDSQLPKDRFSAERLKGVDSTLKIQPAKLEDSAVYLCASSVTGRGSPLHFGNGTRLTVT.

The chain couples TRBV11-3 to TRBJ2-2; 9 bases map to TRBD2. Looked up from germline, CDR1 is SGHNT and CDR2 is YENEEA. The CDR3 extends over 19 amino acids. The J segment lost 3 bases and the V segment lost 5 bases, leaving 16 bases of the junction unmatched. CDR3 in DNA: TGTGCCAGCAGCCCGCCCAGGTTTAGCGGGGGCAGCTACACCGGGGAGCTGTTTTTT. Its translation: CASSPPRFSGGSYTGELFF.

The genes are TRBV5-1 and TRBJ2-1, with TRBD2 matching over 12 bases. V was clipped by 5 bases and J by 1 base; unmatched bases: 1. The CDR3 covers 15 residues. Germline V gene data show CDR1 as SGHRS and CDR2 as YFSETQ. The DNA for the CDR3 is TGCGCCAGCAGACTAGCGGGGGGTTCCTACAATGAGCAGTTCTTC. As protein: CASRLAGGSYNEQFF.

V usage is TRBV7-2 and J usage is TRBJ2-3, with D uncertain. Germline assignment: CDR1 SGHTA and CDR2 FQGNSA. With 5 bases removed from V and 6 bases from J, the gap between germline ends came to 15 bases. The CDR3 spans 14 residues. As DNA, the CDR3 is TGTGCCAGCAGCCTAGTTGGGCACCCCGATACGCAGTATTTT. It yields the protein CASSLVGHPDTQYF.

The chain is built from TRBV5-1 and TRBJ2-7; 12 nucleotides align to TRBD1. V trimming: 2 bases; J trimming: 6 bases; junction bases outside the gene matches: 9. Germline CDR1 is SGHRS and CDR2 is YFSETQ. This CDR3 comprises 16 residues. The CDR3 DNA reads as TGCGCCAGCAGCTTAGGGACAGGGGGCGAATTTTCCGAGCAGTACTTC. This translates into CASSLGTGGEFSEQYF. The full variable domain, rest sourced from reference TRBV5-1 and TRBJ2-7, is KAGVTQTPRYLIKTRGQQVTLSCSPISGHRSVSWYQQTPGQGLQFLFEYFSETQRNKGNFPGRFSGRQFSNSRSEMNVSTLELGDSALYLCASSLGTGGEFSEQYFGPGTRLTVT.

The V and J genes are TRBV11-2 and TRBJ2-2, with no clear D. V was cut by 3 bases and J by 0 bases, with 2 bases left in between. Germline loops: CDR1 SGHAT, CDR2 FQNNGV. The CDR3 has 13 amino acids. Here the CDR3 reads CASSFANTGELFF. The DNA for the CDR3 is TGTGCCAGCAGCTTCGCGAACACCGGGGAGCTGTTTTTT.

The chain combines TRBV6-1 with TRBJ1-2; 7 bases align to TRBD1. Germline V gene data show CDR1 as MNHNS and CDR2 as SASEGT. Trimming removed 2 bases from V and 3 bases from J; junction bases left unmatched: 6. The CDR3 covers 15 residues. CDR3 DNA sequence: TGTGCCAGCAGTGAACAGACAGGGTCCTACTATGGCTACACCTTC. As protein: CASSEQTGSYYGYTF.

V and J are TRBV29-1 and TRBJ2-4, with 16 bases lining up with TRBD2. The CDR3 contains 17 residues. Losses at the gene ends were 6 bases for V and 2 bases for J; bases not matched to a gene: 7. In germline, CDR1 is SQVTM, CDR2 ANQGSEA. The CDR3: CSVSGLAGGASKNIQYF. The CDR3 DNA follows: TGCAGCGTATCGGGACTAGCGGGGGGGGCGTCCAAAAACATTCAGTACTTC.

The V gene is TRBV3-1 (or the pseudogene TRBV3-2), the J gene TRBJ2-7; the match to TRBD2 covers 7 bases. Germline loops: CDR1 LGHDT, CDR2 YNNKEL (reference sequence). The CDR3 is made up of 14 amino acids. V lost 3 bases and J lost 5; bases outside the gene matches: 7. The CDR3 nucleotides read TGTGCCAGCAGCCAGGGGGGGAGACACGACGAGCAGTACTTC. It is translated as CASSQGGRHDEQYF.

In this sample, this clone turned up once. The chain links TRBV4-1 to TRBJ1-3; D uncertain. CDR3 size: 16 residues. V was pared by 0 bases and J by 5 bases, with 14 bases between. The germline gives CDR1 MGHRA, CDR2 YSYEKL. This chain's CDR3 is CASSQEYDAARNTIYF. Written as DNA, the CDR3 is TGCGCCAGCAGCCAAGAGTATGACGCGGCCCGAAACACCATATATTTT.

This clone was seen only once. The chain joins TRBV3-1 (or the pseudogene TRBV3-2) to TRBJ1-2; 8 bases align to TRBD1. CDR1 and CDR2 (germline): LGHDT, YNNKEL (reference sequence). The V segment lost 6 bases and the J segment 3 bases; nucleotides outside the gene matches: 6. The CDR3 sequence is 14 residues long. The CDR3 is CASSWTGQDYGYTF. DNA of the CDR3: TGTGCCAGCAGTTGGACAGGGCAGGACTATGGCTACACCTTC.

The V gene is TRBV28, the J gene TRBJ2-1, with a possible D match to TRBD1 (6 bases). CDR1 and CDR2 from the germline V gene are MDHEN and SYDVKM. The CDR3 runs 15 residues. Deletions cut 3 bases from V and 5 bases from J, with 14 bases between. The CDR3 spells CASSFGRGWDNEQFF. CDR3 coding DNA: TGTGCCAGCAGTTTTGGAAGGGGGTGGGACAATGAGCAGTTCTTC.